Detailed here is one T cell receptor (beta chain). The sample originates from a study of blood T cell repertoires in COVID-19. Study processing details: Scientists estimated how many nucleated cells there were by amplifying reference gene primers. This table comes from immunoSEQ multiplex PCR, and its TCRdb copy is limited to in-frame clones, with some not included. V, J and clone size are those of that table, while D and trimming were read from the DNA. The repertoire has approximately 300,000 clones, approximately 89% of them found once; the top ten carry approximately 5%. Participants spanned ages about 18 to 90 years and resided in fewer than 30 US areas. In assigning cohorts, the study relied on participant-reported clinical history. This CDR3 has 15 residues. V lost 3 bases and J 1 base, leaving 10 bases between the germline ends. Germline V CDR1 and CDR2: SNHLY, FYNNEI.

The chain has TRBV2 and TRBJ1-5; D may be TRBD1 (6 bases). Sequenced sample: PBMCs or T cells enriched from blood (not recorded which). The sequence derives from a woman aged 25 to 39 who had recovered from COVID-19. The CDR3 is CASSDIGQSNQPQHF. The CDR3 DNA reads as TGTGCCAGCAGTGATATAGGACAGAGCAATCAGCCCCAGCATTTT.